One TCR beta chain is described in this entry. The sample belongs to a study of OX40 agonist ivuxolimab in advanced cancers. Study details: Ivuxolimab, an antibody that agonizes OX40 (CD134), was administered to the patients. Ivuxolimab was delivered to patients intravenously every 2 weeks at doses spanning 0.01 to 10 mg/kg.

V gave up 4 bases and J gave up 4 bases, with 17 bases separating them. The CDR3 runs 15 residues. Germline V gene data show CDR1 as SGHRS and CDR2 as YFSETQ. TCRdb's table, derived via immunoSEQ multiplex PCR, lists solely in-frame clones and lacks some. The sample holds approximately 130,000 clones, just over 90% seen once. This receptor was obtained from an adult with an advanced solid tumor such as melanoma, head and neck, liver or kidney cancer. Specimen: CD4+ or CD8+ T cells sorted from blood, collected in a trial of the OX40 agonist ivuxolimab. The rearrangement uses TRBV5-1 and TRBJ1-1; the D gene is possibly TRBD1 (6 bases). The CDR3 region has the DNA TGCGCCAGCAGCCCCCGGGGGCCAGGGGCCACTGAAGCTTTCTTT. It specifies CASSPRGPGATEAFF.